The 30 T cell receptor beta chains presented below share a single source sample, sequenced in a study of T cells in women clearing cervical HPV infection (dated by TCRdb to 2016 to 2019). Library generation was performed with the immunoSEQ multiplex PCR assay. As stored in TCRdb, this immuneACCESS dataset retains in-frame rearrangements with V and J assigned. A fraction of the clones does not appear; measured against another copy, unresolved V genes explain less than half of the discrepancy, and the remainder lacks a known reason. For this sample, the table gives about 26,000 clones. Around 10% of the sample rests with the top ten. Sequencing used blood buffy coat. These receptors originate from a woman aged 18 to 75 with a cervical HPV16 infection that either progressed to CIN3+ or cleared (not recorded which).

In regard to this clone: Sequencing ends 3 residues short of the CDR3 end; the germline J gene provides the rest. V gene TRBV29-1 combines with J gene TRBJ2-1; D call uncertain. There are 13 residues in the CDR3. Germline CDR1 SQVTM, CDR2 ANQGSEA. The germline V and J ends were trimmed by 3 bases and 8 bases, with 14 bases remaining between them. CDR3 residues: CSVDNLGPHEQFF. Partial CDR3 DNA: TGCAGCGTTGATAATTTAGGGCCCCATGAG.

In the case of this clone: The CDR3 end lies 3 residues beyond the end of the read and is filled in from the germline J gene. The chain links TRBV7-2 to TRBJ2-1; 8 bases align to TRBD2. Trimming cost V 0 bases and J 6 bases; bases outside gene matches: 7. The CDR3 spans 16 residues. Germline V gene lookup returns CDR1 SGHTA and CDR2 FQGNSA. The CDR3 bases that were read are TGTGCCAGCAGCTTAGCGGCCCAGCGGGGGTTCAATGAG. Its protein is CASSLAAQRGFNE. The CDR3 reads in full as CASSLAAQRGFNEQFF.

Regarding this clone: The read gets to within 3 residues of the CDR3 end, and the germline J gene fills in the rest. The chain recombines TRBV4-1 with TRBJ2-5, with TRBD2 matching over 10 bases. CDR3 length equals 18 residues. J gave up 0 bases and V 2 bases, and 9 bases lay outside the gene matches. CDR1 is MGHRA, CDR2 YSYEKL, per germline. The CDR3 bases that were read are TGCGCCAGCAGCCAAACTCATATGGGACTAGCGCACCAAGAGACC. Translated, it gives CASSQTHMGLAHQET. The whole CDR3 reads CASSQTHMGLAHQETQYF.

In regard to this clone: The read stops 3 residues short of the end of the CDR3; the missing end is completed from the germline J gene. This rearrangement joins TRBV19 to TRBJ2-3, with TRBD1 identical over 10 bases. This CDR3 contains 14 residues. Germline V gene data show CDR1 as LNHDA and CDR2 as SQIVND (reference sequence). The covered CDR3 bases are TGTGCCAGTAGGAGGACAGGGGGTGGAGAGACG. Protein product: CASRRTGGGET. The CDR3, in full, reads CASRRTGGGETQYF.

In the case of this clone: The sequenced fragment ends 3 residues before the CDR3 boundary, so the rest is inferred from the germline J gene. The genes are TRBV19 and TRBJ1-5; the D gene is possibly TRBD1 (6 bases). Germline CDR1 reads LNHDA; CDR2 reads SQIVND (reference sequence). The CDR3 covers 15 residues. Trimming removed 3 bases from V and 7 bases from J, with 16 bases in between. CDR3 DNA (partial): TGTGCCAGTAGTATGGAAATCAGGGGCGGCCAGCCC. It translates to CASSMEIRGGQP. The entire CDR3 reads CASSMEIRGGQPQHF.

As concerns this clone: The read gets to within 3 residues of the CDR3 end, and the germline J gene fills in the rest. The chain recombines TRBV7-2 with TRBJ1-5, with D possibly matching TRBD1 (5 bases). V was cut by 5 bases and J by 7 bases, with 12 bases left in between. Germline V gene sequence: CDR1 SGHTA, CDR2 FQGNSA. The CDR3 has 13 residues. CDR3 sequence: CASSLYQGQPQHF. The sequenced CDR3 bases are TGTGCCAGCAGCCTTTACCAGGGCCAGCCC.

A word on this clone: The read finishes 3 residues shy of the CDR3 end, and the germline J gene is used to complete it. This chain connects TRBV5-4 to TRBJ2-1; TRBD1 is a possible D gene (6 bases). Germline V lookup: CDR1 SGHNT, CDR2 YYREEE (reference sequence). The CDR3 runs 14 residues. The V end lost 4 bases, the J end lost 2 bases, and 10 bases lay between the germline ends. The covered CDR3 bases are TGTGCCAGCAGCCCACAGGGTCCCTACAATGAG. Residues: CASSPQGPYNE. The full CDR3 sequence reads CASSPQGPYNEQFF. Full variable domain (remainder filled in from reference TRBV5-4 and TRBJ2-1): ETGVTQSPTHLIKTRGQQVTLRCSSQSGHNTVSWYQQALGQGPQFIFQYYREEENGRGNFPPRFSGLQFPNYSSELNVNALELDDSALYLCASSPQGPYNEQFFGPGTRLTVL.

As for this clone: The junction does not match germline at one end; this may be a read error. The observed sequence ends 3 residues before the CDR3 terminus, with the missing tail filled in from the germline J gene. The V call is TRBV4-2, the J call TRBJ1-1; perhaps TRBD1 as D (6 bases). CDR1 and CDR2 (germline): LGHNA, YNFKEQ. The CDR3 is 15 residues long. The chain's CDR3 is CASSQVQGMNTEAFF. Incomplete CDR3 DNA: TGCGCCAGCAGCCAAGTGCAGGGGATGAACACTGAA.

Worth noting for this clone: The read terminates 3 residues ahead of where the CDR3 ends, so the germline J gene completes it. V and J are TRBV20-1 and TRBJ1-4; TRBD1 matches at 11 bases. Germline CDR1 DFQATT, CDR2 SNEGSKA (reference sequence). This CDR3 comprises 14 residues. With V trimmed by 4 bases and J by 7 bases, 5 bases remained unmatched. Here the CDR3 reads CSAIGTGGSEKLFF. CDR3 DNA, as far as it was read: TGCAGTGCTATCGGGACAGGGGGATCTGAAAAA.

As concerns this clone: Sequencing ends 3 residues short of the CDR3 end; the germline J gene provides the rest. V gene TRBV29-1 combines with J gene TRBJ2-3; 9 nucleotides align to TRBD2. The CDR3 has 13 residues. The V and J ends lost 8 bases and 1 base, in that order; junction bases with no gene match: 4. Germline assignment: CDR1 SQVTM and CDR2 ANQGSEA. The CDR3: CSPRLAGTDTQYF. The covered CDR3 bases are TGCAGCCCTAGACTAGCGGGCACAGATACG.

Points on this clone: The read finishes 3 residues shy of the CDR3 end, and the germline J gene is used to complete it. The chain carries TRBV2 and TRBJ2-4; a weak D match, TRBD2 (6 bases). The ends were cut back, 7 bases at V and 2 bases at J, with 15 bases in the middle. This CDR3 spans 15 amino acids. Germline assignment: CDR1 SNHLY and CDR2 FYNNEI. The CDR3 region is CASIARGLSKNIQYF. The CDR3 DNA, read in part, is TGTGCCAGCATAGCGCGGGGATTGTCCAAAAACATT.

The CDR3 spells CSATRQGDSEQYF. CDR3 DNA (partial): TGCAGTGCTACCCGACAGGGAGATAGCGAG. The chain employs TRBV20-1 and TRBJ2-7; 7 positions match TRBD1. The CDR3 goes on 3 residues after the read ends, and that part is filled in from the germline J gene. The germline gives CDR1 DFQATT, CDR2 SNEGSKA (reference sequence). The V segment lost 4 bases and the J segment 6 bases; nucleotides outside the gene matches: 9. This CDR3 is 13 amino acids long.

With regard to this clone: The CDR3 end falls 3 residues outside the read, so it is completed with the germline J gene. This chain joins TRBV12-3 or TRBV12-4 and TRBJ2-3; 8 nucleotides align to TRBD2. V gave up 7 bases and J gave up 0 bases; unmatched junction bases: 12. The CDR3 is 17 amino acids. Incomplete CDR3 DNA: TGTGCCAGCACGAGAGCGGGGGTAAGAAAGAGCACAGATACG. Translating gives CASTRAGVRKSTDT. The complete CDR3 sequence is CASTRAGVRKSTDTQYF.

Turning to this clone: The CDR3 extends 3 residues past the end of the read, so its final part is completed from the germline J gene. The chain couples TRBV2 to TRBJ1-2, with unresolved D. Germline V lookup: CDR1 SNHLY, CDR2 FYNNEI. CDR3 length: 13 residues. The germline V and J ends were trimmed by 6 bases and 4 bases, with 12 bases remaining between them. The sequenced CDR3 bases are TGTGCCAGCAGACTTTATATCGGCTATGGC. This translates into CASRLYIGYG. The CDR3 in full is CASRLYIGYGYTF.

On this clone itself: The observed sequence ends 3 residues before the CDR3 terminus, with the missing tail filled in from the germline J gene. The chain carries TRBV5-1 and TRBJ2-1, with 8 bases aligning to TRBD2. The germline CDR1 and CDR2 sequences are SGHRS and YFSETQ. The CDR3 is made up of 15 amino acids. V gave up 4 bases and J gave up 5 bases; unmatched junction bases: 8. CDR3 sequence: CASSVERGSHNEQFF. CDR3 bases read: TGCGCCAGCAGCGTAGAGCGGGGGTCCCACAATGAG. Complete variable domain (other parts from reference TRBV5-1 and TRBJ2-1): KAGVTQTPRYLIKTRGQQVTLSCSPISGHRSVSWYQQTPGQGLQFLFEYFSETQRNKGNFPGRFSGRQFSNSRSEMNVSTLELGDSALYLCASSVERGSHNEQFFGPGTRLTVL.

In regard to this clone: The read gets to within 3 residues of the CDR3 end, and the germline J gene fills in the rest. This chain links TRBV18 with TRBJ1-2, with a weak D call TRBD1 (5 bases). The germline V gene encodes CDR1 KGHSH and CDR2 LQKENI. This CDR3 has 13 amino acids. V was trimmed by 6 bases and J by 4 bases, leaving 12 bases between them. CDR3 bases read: TGTGCCAGCTCCTCGGGGGATGGCTATGGC. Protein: CASSSGDGYG. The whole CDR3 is CASSSGDGYGYTF.

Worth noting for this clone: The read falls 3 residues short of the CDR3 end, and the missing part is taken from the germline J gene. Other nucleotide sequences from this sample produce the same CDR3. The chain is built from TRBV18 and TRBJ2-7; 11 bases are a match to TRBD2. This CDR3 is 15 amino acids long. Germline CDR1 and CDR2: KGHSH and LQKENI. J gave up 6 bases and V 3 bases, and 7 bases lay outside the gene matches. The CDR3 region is CASSPQTSGGGEQYF. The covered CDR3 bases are TGTGCCAGCTCACCCCAAACTAGCGGGGGCGGCGAG.

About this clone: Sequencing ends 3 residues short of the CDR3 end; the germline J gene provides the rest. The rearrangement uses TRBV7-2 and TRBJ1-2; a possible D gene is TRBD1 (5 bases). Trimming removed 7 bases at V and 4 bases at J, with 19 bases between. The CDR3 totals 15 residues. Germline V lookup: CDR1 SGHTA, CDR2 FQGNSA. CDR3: CASTPGGGAAYGYTF. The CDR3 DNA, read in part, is TGTGCCAGCACCCCGGGGGGAGGGGCGGCCTATGGC.

CDR3 amino acids: CASSVEGRAIEQYF. CDR3 bases read: TGTGCCAGCAGCGTAGAGGGGAGGGCCATCGAG. The chain couples TRBV9 to TRBJ2-7, with 7 bases lining up with TRBD2. The CDR3 end is not reached by the read, which stops 3 residues before it; the germline J gene fills it in. Germline-derived CDR1 and CDR2 are SGDLS and YYNGEE. Losses at the gene ends were 0 bases for V and 6 bases for J; bases not matched to a gene: 6. This CDR3 comprises 14 residues.

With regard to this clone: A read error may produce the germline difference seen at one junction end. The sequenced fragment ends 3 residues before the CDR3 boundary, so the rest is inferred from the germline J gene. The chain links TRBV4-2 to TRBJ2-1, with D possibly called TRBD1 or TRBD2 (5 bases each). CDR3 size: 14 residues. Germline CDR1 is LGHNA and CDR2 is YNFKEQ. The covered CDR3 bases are TGCGCCAGCAGCCAAGAGGTCGAGGGGAATGAG. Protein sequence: CASSQEVEGNE. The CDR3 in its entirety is CASSQEVEGNEQFF.

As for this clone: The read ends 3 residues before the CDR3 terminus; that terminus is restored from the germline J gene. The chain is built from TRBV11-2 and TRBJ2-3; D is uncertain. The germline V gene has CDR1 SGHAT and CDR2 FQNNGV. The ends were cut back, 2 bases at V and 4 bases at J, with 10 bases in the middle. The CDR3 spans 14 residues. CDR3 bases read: TGTGCCAGCAGCTTACCGCCTCCAGCAGATACG. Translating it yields CASSLPPPADT. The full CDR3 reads CASSLPPPADTQYF.

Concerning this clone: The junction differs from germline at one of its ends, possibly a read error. Incomplete CDR3 DNA: TGCGCCAGCAGCAAAAGGGCAGACTATAATTCACCC. Protein: CASSKRADYNSP. From start to end, the CDR3 is CASSKRADYNSPLHF. The V gene is TRBV4-2, the J gene TRBJ1-6; no definite D call. The CDR3 end falls 3 residues outside the read, so it is completed with the germline J gene. The CDR3 sequence is 15 residues long. Germline values: CDR1 LGHNA, CDR2 YNFKEQ.

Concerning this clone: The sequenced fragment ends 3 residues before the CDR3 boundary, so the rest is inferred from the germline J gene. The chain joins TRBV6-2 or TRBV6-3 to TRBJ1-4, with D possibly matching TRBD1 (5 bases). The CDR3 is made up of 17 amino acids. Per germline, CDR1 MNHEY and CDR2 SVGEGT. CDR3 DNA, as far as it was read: TGTGCCAGCAGTAGAGGGCAGGGTGGCTCTGGGGCCAACGTA. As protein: CASSRGQGGSGANV. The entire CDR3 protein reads CASSRGQGGSGANVLFF.

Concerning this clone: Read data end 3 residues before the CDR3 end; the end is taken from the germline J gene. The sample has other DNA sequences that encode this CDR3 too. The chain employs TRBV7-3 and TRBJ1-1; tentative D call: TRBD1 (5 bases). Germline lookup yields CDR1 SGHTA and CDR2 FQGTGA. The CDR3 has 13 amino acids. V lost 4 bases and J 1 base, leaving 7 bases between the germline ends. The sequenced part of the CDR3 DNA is TGTGCCAGCAGCTCCGGACAGAACACTGAA. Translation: CASSSGQNTE. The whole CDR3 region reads CASSSGQNTEAFF.

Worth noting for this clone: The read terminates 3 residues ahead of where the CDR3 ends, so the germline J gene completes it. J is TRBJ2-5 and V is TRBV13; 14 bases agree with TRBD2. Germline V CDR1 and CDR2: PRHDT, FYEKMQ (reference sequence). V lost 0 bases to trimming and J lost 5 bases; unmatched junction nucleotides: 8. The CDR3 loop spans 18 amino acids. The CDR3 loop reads CASSLGAGTSGRWETQYF. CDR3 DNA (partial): TGTGCCAGCAGCTTAGGGGCCGGGACTAGCGGGAGATGGGAGACC. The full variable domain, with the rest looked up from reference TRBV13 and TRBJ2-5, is AAGVIQSPRHLIKEKRETATLKCYPIPRHDTVYWYQQGPGQDPQFLISFYEKMQSDKGSIPDRFSAQQFSDYHSELNMSSLELGDSALYFCASSLGAGTSGRWETQYFGPGTRLLVL.

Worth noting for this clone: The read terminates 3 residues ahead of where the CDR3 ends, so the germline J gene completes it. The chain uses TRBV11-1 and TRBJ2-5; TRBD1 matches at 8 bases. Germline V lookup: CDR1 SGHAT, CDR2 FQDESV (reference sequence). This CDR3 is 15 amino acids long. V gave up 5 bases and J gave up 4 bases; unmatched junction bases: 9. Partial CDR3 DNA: TGTGCCAGCAGCCAACAGGGGGGTAAGGGAGAGACC. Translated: CASSQQGGKGET. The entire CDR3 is CASSQQGGKGETQYF.

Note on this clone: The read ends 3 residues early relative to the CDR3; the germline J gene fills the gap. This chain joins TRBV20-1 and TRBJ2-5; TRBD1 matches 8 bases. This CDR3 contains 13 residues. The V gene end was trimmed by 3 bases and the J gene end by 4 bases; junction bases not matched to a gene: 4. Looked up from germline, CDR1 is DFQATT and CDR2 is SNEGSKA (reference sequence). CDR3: CSARQGALETQYF. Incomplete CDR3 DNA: TGCAGTGCTAGGCAGGGGGCATTAGAGACC.

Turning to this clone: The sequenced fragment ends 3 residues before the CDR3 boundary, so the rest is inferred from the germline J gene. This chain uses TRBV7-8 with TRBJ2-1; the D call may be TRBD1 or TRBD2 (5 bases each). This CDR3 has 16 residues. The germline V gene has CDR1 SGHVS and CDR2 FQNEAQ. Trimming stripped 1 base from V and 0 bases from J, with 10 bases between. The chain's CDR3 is CASSLGGASSYNEQFF. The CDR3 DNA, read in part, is TGTGCCAGCAGCTTAGGAGGGGCGAGCTCCTACAATGAG.

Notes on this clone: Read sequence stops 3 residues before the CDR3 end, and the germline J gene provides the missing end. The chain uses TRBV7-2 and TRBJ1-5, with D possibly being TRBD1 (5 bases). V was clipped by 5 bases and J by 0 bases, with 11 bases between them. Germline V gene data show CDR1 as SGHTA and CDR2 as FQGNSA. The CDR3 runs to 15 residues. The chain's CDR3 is CASSPGQGSNQPQHF. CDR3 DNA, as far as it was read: TGTGCCAGCAGCCCAGGGCAGGGTAGCAATCAGCCC.

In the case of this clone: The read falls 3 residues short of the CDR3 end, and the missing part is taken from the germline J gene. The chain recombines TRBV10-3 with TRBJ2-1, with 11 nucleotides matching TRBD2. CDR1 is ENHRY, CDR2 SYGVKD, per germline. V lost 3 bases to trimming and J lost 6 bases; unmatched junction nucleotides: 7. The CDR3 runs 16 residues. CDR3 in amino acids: CAISDKGTSGSNEQFF. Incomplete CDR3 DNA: TGTGCCATCAGTGATAAGGGAACTAGCGGGAGCAATGAG.